The source of this T cell receptor (beta chain) is a study of blood T cells in healthy people across ages (dated by TCRdb to between 2014 and 2017). As for the study more broadly: Template switching captured roughly one uniquely barcoded TCR beta cDNA molecule per two T cells in model experiments. The study measured age-related changes in TCR beta repertoire diversity using deep sequencing normalized with unique cDNA molecular identifiers. The donors were divided into four age groups: young (average 16 years), middle-aged (roughly 42), aged (about 62) and long-lived (roughly 88). To avoid experimental bias, donors of different ages were randomly spread across the sequencing lanes. Using the same blood draw, the study looked at two additional independent replicas of 1 million unique cDNA reads for two donors, one aged 18 to 29 and the other aged 80 or older. Study-level results and caveats: Compared with the aged group, the long-lived group had more naive CD4+ T cells, fewer expanded clones and increased TCR diversity, suggesting age selection. There was a strong correlation between observed TCR beta diversity and the percentage of naive T cells measured by flow cytometry. Total diversity estimates from one million sequenced T cells were considered lower bounds and underestimates. Observed TCR beta diversity per million T cells fell roughly linearly with age, and a significant reduction was already apparent by age around 44. Because the CMV infection status of the donors was unknown, age-related changes in expanded clonotypes may potentially have been confounded. Bulk unsorted PBMC profiling prevented conclusive comparison of naive and antigen-experienced compartments.

The donors were some 39 Caucasian individuals from Russia, aged roughly 6 to 100 years, who were systemically healthy. Each donor gave 8.5 to 10 milliliters of peripheral blood, collected into EDTA-treated Vacutainer tubes. Ficoll-Paque density-gradient centrifugation was used to isolate PBMCs, with at least 6 million obtained per sample. Trizol reagent was used to extract total RNA from the PBMCs, yielding at least 6 micrograms per sample. For every donor, flow cytometry on a PBMC aliquot measured the percentage of naive CD45RAhigh/CD27high T cells. A remark on this clonotype: Its antigen is currently not known. No base quality values were provided; no much bigger clone lies one nucleotide off.

V is reduced by 1 base and J by 11 bases, leaving a spacing of 9 bases between them. CDR1 and CDR2, per the germline V gene (reference sequence), are LGHDT and YNNKEL. The CDR3 numbers 13 residues from cysteine through phenylalanine. Kept here is only the CDR3 DNA, which spans 39 bases and is read in frame from base 1. The library was produced with 5' RACE. TCRdb names Illumina HiSeq 2500 as the instrument used. The second PCR ran for about 6 to 12 cycles and used a J-beta primer mix along with a sample-barcoded 5' primer. A template-switch 5' adaptor carrying 12 random nucleotides introduced a unique molecular identifier onto each TCR beta cDNA molecule. Each sample yielded at least 2.5 million CDR3-containing paired-end reads. All of the RNA was converted into first-strand cDNA using the Mint cDNA synthesis kit, with a TRBC-specific oligonucleotide serving as the primer. Following uracil-DNA glycosylase treatment, all cDNA underwent a first 18-cycle PCR with the universal primers M1SS and BC2_uni_R. Per the original workflow: Each sample was normalized by randomly selecting 1 million high-quality reads, each carrying a distinct molecular identifier. Instead of being binned into consensus sequences, reads with shared molecular identifiers were discarded. MiTCR, set to a Q25 quality threshold and the strictest error-elimination algorithm, was used for CDR3 identification, clonotype clustering and error correction. A nonparametric unseen species model with Euler transformation was used to estimate lower-bound total TCR beta diversity. TCRdb applied fastp at Q25 and MiXCR to the public reads, then kept only in-frame beta chains. Rows are combined by CDR3 protein, so each entry shows the most common genes and DNA. It is TCRdb's table, rather than the study itself, that gives the V and J calls and clone size. The sample yields 1,100,000 or so distinct CDR3 sequences; 40% to 50% were counted once. The top ten hold 15% to 20% of the sample.

The sample comprised blood. The rearranged chain carries TRBV3-1 and TRBJ1-6; no D gene is confidently identified. This TCR was recovered from a woman aged 55-70 years in good health. Here is the DNA: TGTGCCAGCAGCCAAGGTCTTGCGGCACCCCTCCACTTT. Its protein is CASSQGLAAPLHF.